Listed below are T cell receptor beta chains from one sample, sequenced in a study of T cells in Graves' hyperthyroidism and ophthalmopathy. TCRdb used MiXCR to reprocess the multiplex PCR reads, holding one entry per CDR3 protein. The sample lists 130,000 to 150,000 distinct CDR3 sequences, approximately 20% occurring once. The sample comprised blood. The source of these receptors is a woman in her forties or fifties with Graves' hyperthyroidism that later progressed to Graves' ophthalmopathy. Each CDR3 is given with its conserved first and last residue. The D gene is left open where the match is weak. Not every row has a clone size; where given, it reads once, few, many or a size class.

D gene: NA
J gene: TRBJ1-3
V gene: TRBV13
clone size: NA
CDR3 DNA: TGTGCCAGCAGCGGCGGGACCCTGGGCTCTGGAAACACCATATATTTT
CDR3 protein: CASSGGTLGSGNTIYF

D gene: NA
J gene: TRBJ1-3
V gene: TRBV12-3/TRBV12-4
clone size: few
CDR3 DNA: TGTGCCAGCAGTTTTTGGTCTGGAGGTATCGCTGGAAACACCATATATTTT
CDR3 protein: CASSFWSGGIAGNTIYF

D gene: TRBD1
J gene: TRBJ1-2
V gene: TRBV10-2
clone size: few
CDR3 DNA: TGCGCCAGCAGTGACCGACAGGGGGCCCGCTACACCTTC
CDR3 protein: CASSDRQGARYTF

D gene: NA
J gene: TRBJ1-3
V gene: TRBV5-5
clone size: NA
CDR3 DNA: TGTGCCAGCAGCTTGGCCAGATGGAACTCTGGAAACACCATATATTTT
CDR3 protein: CASSLARWNSGNTIYF

D gene: NA
J gene: TRBJ1-5
V gene: TRBV5-8
clone size: many
CDR3 DNA: TGTGCCAGCAGCTGGGGGGGTTTAGGTCAGCCCCAGCATTTT
CDR3 protein: CASSWGGLGQPQHF

D gene: NA
J gene: TRBJ1-1
V gene: TRBV28
clone size: NA
CDR3 DNA: TGTGCCAGCAACGGGGGGGGGAACACTGAAGCTTTCTTT
CDR3 protein: CASNGGGNTEAFF

D gene: TRBD1
J gene: TRBJ2-3
V gene: TRBV5-1
clone size: many
CDR3 DNA: TGCGCCAGCAGCGCCGGGACAGCCCGCACAGATACGCAGTATTTT
CDR3 protein: CASSAGTARTDTQYF

D gene: NA
J gene: TRBJ1-6
V gene: TRBV20-1
clone size: many
CDR3 DNA: TGCAGTGCTAGAGGGGGGGGCAGGAGCTCCTATAATTCACCCCTCCACTTT
CDR3 protein: CSARGGGRSSYNSPLHF

D gene: NA
J gene: TRBJ1-5
V gene: TRBV7-9
clone size: few
CDR3 DNA: TGTGCCAGCCCTCCTGGGGGGTCGGGGCAGCCCCAGCATTTT
CDR3 protein: CASPPGGSGQPQHF

D gene: TRBD1
J gene: TRBJ2-1
V gene: TRBV19
clone size: NA
CDR3 DNA: TGTGCCAGTAGACGGACAGGGCGAGGGGCCTACAATGAGCAGTTCTTC
CDR3 protein: CASRRTGRGAYNEQFF

D gene: TRBD1
J gene: TRBJ1-2
V gene: TRBV20-1
clone size: few
CDR3 DNA: TGCAGTGCCCCGGGACAGGGCGACTATGGCTACACCTTC
CDR3 protein: CSAPGQGDYGYTF

D gene: TRBD1
J gene: TRBJ1-2
V gene: TRBV19
clone size: few
CDR3 DNA: TGTGCCGCAAAGGAACAGGGGGCTCTGTTCGGTGGCTACACCTTC
CDR3 protein: CAAKEQGALFGGYTF

D gene: NA
J gene: TRBJ2-6
V gene: TRBV5-1
clone size: few
CDR3 DNA: TGCGCCAGCAGCCTCGGGACGCTCGGGGCCAACGTCCTGACTTTC
CDR3 protein: CASSLGTLGANVLTF

D gene: NA
J gene: TRBJ1-2
V gene: TRBV19
clone size: NA
CDR3 DNA: TGTGCCAGTAGGAAGACAGATGATAACTATGGCTACACCTTC
CDR3 protein: CASRKTDDNYGYTF

D gene: TRBD2
J gene: TRBJ2-7
V gene: TRBV7-2
clone size: NA
CDR3 DNA: TGTGCCAGCAGCCCCGGGACTAGCCCCGAGCAGTACTTC
CDR3 protein: CASSPGTSPEQYF

D gene: NA
J gene: TRBJ1-1
V gene: TRBV5-1
clone size: few
CDR3 DNA: TGCGCCAGCAGCTTGGGGGGAAGGACCAATGAAGCTTTCTTT
CDR3 protein: CASSLGGRTNEAFF

D gene: NA
J gene: TRBJ2-7
V gene: TRBV2
clone size: many
CDR3 DNA: TGTGCCAGCAGGGTGCTTAGGGCCCTGGGGCAGTACTTC
CDR3 protein: CASRVLRALGQYF

D gene: NA
J gene: TRBJ2-3
V gene: TRBV20-1
clone size: many
CDR3 DNA: TGCAGTGCTGTGGGGCTAGCCGGCACAGATACGCAGTATTTT
CDR3 protein: CSAVGLAGTDTQYF

D gene: NA
J gene: TRBJ2-1
V gene: TRBV27
clone size: NA
CDR3 DNA: TGTGCCAGCCAACTCTATCGTTGGTCCTACAATGAGCAGTTCTTC
CDR3 protein: CASQLYRWSYNEQFF

D gene: TRBD1
J gene: TRBJ1-1
V gene: TRBV19
clone size: NA
CDR3 DNA: TGTGCCAGTATTCCACCGCTAGGACAGGGGGCGCGAGGCACTGAAGCTTTCTTT
CDR3 protein: CASIPPLGQGARGTEAFF

D gene: NA
J gene: TRBJ1-4
V gene: TRBV2
clone size: many
CDR3 DNA: TGTGCCAGCAGCGGTGCGGGAACTTACCGTGAAAAACTGTTTTTT
CDR3 protein: CASSGAGTYREKLFF

D gene: TRBD2
J gene: TRBJ2-1
V gene: TRBV3-1
clone size: NA
CDR3 DNA: TGTGCCAGCAGCCCCTCGGGAGGGGAGTACAAGCCTGAGCAGTTCTTC
CDR3 protein: CASSPSGGEYKPEQFF

D gene: TRBD2
J gene: TRBJ2-1
V gene: TRBV28
clone size: NA
CDR3 DNA: TGTGCCAGCAGTTCAAACCCGGGACTAGCGGGCATTATGCATGAGCAGTTCTTC
CDR3 protein: CASSSNPGLAGIMHEQFF

D gene: TRBD2
J gene: TRBJ2-1
V gene: TRBV3-1
clone size: NA
CDR3 DNA: TGTGCCAGCAGCCAAAATGGGGCGGGAGGGCCCTACAATGAGCAGTTCTTC
CDR3 protein: CASSQNGAGGPYNEQFF

D gene: TRBD1
J gene: TRBJ1-5
V gene: TRBV28
clone size: many
CDR3 DNA: TGTGCCATTGCTCCTCCGGGACAGGGCTCTAATCAGCCCCAGCATTTT
CDR3 protein: CAIAPPGQGSNQPQHF

D gene: NA
J gene: TRBJ2-4
V gene: TRBV19
clone size: NA
CDR3 DNA: TGTGCCAGTAGTACCTACGGTGGTGGAAACATTCAGTACTTC
CDR3 protein: CASSTYGGGNIQYF

D gene: NA
J gene: TRBJ2-1
V gene: TRBV9
clone size: few
CDR3 DNA: TGTGCCAGCAGCGTAGAAAGGGGTGAGCAGTTCTTC
CDR3 protein: CASSVERGEQFF

D gene: NA
J gene: TRBJ2-7
V gene: TRBV28
clone size: many
CDR3 DNA: TGTGCCAGCACCTCCGGGACACCGTCCTACGAGCAGTACTTC
CDR3 protein: CASTSGTPSYEQYF

D gene: TRBD1
J gene: TRBJ1-2
V gene: TRBV29-1
clone size: NA
CDR3 DNA: TGCAGCGTTGAGGGCAGGGGGGGCAACGGCTACACCTTC
CDR3 protein: CSVEGRGGNGYTF

D gene: TRBD1
J gene: TRBJ2-4
V gene: TRBV5-1
clone size: NA
CDR3 DNA: TGCGCCAGCAGCTTGGAGGGACAGGGATCCAAAAACATTCAGTACTTC
CDR3 protein: CASSLEGQGSKNIQYF

D gene: NA
J gene: TRBJ1-4
V gene: TRBV10-2
clone size: few
CDR3 DNA: TGCGCCAGCAGTGAGATCAGGAATGAAAAACTGTTTTTT
CDR3 protein: CASSEIRNEKLFF

D gene: TRBD2
J gene: TRBJ2-2
V gene: TRBV6-9
clone size: NA
CDR3 DNA: TGTGCCAGCAGCTACGGGACTAGCGGGGGGGTGGACACCGGGGAGCTGTTTTTT
CDR3 protein: CASSYGTSGGVDTGELFF

D gene: NA
J gene: TRBJ1-4
V gene: TRBV30
clone size: many
CDR3 DNA: TGTGCCTGGAGCGTCGACACTAATGAAAAACTGTTTTTT
CDR3 protein: CAWSVDTNEKLFF

D gene: TRBD1
J gene: TRBJ2-2
V gene: TRBV18
clone size: many
CDR3 DNA: TGTGCCAGCTCTCAACAATCGGGACAGACGAACACCGGGGAGCTGTTTTTT
CDR3 protein: CASSQQSGQTNTGELFF

D gene: TRBD1
J gene: TRBJ1-2
V gene: TRBV10-1
clone size: many
CDR3 DNA: TGCGCCAGCAGTGATGGACAGGGGGACTATGGCTACACCTTC
CDR3 protein: CASSDGQGDYGYTF

D gene: NA
J gene: TRBJ2-3
V gene: TRBV6-1
clone size: few
CDR3 DNA: TGTGCCAGCAGTTCTGGGCAGTATAGCACAGATACGCAGTATTTT
CDR3 protein: CASSSGQYSTDTQYF

D gene: TRBD1
J gene: TRBJ2-7
V gene: TRBV6-5
clone size: few
CDR3 DNA: TGTGCCAGCAGTTACTCGGGACAGGGGGCGGGATACGAGCAGTACTTC
CDR3 protein: CASSYSGQGAGYEQYF

D gene: TRBD1
J gene: TRBJ1-5
V gene: TRBV3-1
clone size: many
CDR3 DNA: TGTGCCAGCAGCGCCGGGACAGGGAAGAATCAGCCCCAGCATTTT
CDR3 protein: CASSAGTGKNQPQHF

D gene: NA
J gene: TRBJ1-1
V gene: TRBV5-1
clone size: many
CDR3 DNA: TGCGCCAGCAGCGTAAGAGTGAACACTGAAGCTTTCTTT
CDR3 protein: CASSVRVNTEAFF

D gene: NA
J gene: TRBJ2-3
V gene: TRBV2
clone size: many
CDR3 DNA: TGTGCCAGCAGTGAGGCGGGTTTTAGCACAGATACGCAGTATTTT
CDR3 protein: CASSEAGFSTDTQYF

D gene: NA
J gene: TRBJ2-1
V gene: TRBV7-8
clone size: NA
CDR3 DNA: TGTGCCAGCAGCTTTTTTTTAAAAGGCGGATCCTACAATGAGCAGTTCTTC
CDR3 protein: CASSFFLKGGSYNEQFF

D gene: NA
J gene: TRBJ2-3
V gene: TRBV15
clone size: few
CDR3 DNA: TGTGCCACCAGCAGAGGGGCAGGGGTTGTCACAGATACGCAGTATTTT
CDR3 protein: CATSRGAGVVTDTQYF

D gene: NA
J gene: TRBJ1-2
V gene: TRBV12-3/TRBV12-4
clone size: many
CDR3 DNA: TGTGCCAGCAGTTTACGGGGCGGCGGTTATGGCTACACCTTC
CDR3 protein: CASSLRGGGYGYTF

D gene: NA
J gene: TRBJ2-2
V gene: TRBV11-3
clone size: many
CDR3 DNA: TGTGCCAGCAGCGGGCAGGTCAACACCGGGGAGCTGTTTTTT
CDR3 protein: CASSGQVNTGELFF

D gene: TRBD1
J gene: TRBJ2-5
V gene: TRBV11-2
clone size: many
CDR3 DNA: TGTGCCAGCAATCGGGACAGCAGGGAGACCCAGTACTTC
CDR3 protein: CASNRDSRETQYF

D gene: NA
J gene: TRBJ2-1
V gene: TRBV11-3
clone size: NA
CDR3 DNA: TGTGCCAGCAGCCACTATGGGGTTAGCTCCTACAATGAGCAGTTCTTC
CDR3 protein: CASSHYGVSSYNEQFF

D gene: NA
J gene: TRBJ2-7
V gene: TRBV7-6
clone size: many
CDR3 DNA: TGTGCCAGCAGCCCCCGGCCCTGGGGCTACGAGCAGTACTTC
CDR3 protein: CASSPRPWGYEQYF

D gene: TRBD1
J gene: TRBJ2-5
V gene: TRBV7-9
clone size: NA
CDR3 DNA: TGTGCCAGCAGCTCGGGACAGGAGACCCAGTACTTC
CDR3 protein: CASSSGQETQYF

D gene: TRBD2
J gene: TRBJ2-7
V gene: TRBV28
clone size: many
CDR3 DNA: TGTGCCAGCAGTTTATTGCTCGGAGGGACTAGCGGGAGCCGGACCTACGAGCAGTACTTC
CDR3 protein: CASSLLLGGTSGSRTYEQYF

D gene: NA
J gene: TRBJ2-1
V gene: TRBV11-2
clone size: many
CDR3 DNA: TGTGCCAGCAGCCAAAGAGGGGAGAACACAGGGAGGAATGAGCAGTTCTTC
CDR3 protein: CASSQRGENTGRNEQFF

D gene: TRBD2
J gene: TRBJ2-3
V gene: TRBV28
clone size: NA
CDR3 DNA: TGTGCCACCCACGGTCCCATGGCGGGAGTGGCAGATACGCAGTATTTT
CDR3 protein: CATHGPMAGVADTQYF